Shown below are 4 T cell receptor beta chains from a single sample sequenced in a study of monozygotic twins with inflammatory bowel disease. TCRdb reanalyzed the 5' RACE reads, giving one entry per CDR3 protein sequence and no DNA. Reported are 310,000 or so distinct CDR3 sequences; the ten largest clones contain 2% to 2.5%. The material sequenced was blood. These receptors all come from a human donor with ulcerative colitis or Crohn's disease, or a healthy co-twin of an affected twin (not recorded which).

The chain has TRBV12-3 or TRBV12-4 and TRBJ1-2; TCRdb calls TRBD1, which cannot be checked without DNA. The CDR3 loop spans 18 amino acids. CDR3: CASSLGSRQQGGGYGYTF.

The CDR3 here is CSATPEGSNRPQHF. This rearrangement joins TRBV20-1 to TRBJ1-5. Germline V gives CDR1 DFQATT, CDR2 SNEGSKA (reference sequence). CDR3 length equals 14 residues.

The chain couples TRBV7-9 to TRBJ2-7; TCRdb proposes TRBD2, but this gene call is untestable without DNA. The CDR3 runs 15 residues. Germline V lookup: CDR1 SEHNR, CDR2 FQNEAQ (reference sequence). The CDR3 sequence is CASSRAGETAYEQYF. Filled out from reference TRBV7-9 and TRBJ2-7, the complete variable domain reads DTGVSQNPRHKITKRGQNVTFRCDPISEHNRLYWYRQTLGQGPEFLTYFQNEAQLEKSRLLSDRFSAERPKGSFSTLEIQRTEQGDSAMYLCASSRAGETAYEQYFGPGTRLTVT.

The CDR3 is CASSRTGEDTGELFF. The chain has TRBV5-4 and TRBJ2-2; the D call of TRBD1 rests on TCRdb alone, since no DNA is present to check it. CDR3 length equals 15 residues. The V gene's germline CDR1 is SGHNT and CDR2 YYREEE (reference sequence).